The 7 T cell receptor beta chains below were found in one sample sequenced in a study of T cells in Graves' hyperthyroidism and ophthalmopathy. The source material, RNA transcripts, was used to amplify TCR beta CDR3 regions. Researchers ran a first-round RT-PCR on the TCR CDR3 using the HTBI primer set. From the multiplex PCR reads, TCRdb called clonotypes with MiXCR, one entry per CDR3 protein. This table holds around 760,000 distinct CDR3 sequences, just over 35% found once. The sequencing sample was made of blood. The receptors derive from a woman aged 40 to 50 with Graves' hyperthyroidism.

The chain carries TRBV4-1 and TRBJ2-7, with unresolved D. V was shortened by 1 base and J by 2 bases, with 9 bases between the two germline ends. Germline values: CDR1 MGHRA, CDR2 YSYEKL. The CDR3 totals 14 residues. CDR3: CASSQGPMTYEQYF. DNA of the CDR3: TGCGCCAGCAGCCAAGGCCCGATGACCTACGAGCAGTACTTC.

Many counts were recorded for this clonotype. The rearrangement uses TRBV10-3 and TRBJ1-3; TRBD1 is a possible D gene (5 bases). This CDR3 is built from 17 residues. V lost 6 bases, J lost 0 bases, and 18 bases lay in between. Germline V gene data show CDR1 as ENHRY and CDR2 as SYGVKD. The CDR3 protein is CAISLLTAAGSGNTIYF. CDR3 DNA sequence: TGTGCCATCAGCCTGCTGACAGCGGCCGGCTCTGGAAACACCATATATTTT.

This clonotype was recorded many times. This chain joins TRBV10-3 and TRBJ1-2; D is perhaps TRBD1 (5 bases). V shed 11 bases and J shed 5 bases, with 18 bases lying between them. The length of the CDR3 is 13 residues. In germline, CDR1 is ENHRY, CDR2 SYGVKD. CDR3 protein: CAFSPTVTYGYTF. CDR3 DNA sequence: TGTGCCTTCTCGCCGACAGTTACTTATGGCTACACCTTC.

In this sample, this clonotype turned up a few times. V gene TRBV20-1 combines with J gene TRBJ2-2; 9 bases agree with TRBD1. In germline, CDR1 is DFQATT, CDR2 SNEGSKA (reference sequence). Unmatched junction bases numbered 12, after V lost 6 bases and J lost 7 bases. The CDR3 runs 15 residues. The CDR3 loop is CSAHPGQGRDGELFF. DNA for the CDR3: TGCAGTGCGCATCCGGGACAGGGTAGGGACGGGGAGCTGTTTTTT.

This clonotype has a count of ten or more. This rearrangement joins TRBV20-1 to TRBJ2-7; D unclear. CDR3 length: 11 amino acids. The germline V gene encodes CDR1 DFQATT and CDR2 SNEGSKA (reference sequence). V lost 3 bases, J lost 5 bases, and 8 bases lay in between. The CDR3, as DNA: TGCAGTGCTAGTTGGGCCGACGAGCAGTACTTC. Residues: CSASWADEQYF.

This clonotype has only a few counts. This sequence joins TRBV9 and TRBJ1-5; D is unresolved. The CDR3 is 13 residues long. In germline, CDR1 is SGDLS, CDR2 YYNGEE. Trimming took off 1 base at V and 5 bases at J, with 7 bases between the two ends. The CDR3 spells CASSVTTHQPQHF. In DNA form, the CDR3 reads TGTGCCAGCAGCGTAACGACCCATCAGCCCCAGCATTTT.

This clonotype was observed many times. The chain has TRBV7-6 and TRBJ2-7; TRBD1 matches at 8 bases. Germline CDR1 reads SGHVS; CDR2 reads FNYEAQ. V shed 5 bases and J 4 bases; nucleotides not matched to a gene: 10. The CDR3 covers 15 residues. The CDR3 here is CASSPGTGGLYEQYF. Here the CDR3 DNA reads TGTGCCAGCAGCCCTGGGACAGGCGGGCTGTACGAGCAGTACTTC.